This TCR beta chain originates from a study of blood T cell repertoires in COVID-19. Cohorts were based on clinical histories the participants reported. V dropped 4 bases and J dropped 0; count of bases not matched to a gene: 7. CDR3 length equals 16 residues. CDR1 and CDR2 from the germline V gene are SGHRS and YFSETQ. Profiled with immunoSEQ multiplex PCR; TCRdb holds only in-frame clones, not every one. The table shows over 130,000 clones, with 84% occurring only once. This TCR came from a woman aged 45-65 years with acute COVID-19. The sequenced sample was PBMCs or T cells enriched from blood (not recorded which). The J gene is TRBJ2-3, the V gene TRBV5-1; 8 bases line up with TRBD2. For the CDR3, the DNA is TGCGCCAGCAGCCTAAGTAGCGGGATTAGCACAGATACGCAGTATTTT. Translating it yields CASSLSSGISTDTQYF. Full variable domain (missing parts from reference TRBV5-1 and TRBJ2-3): KAGVTQTPRYLIKTRGQQVTLSCSPISGHRSVSWYQQTPGQGLQFLFEYFSETQRNKGNFPGRFSGRQFSNSRSEMNVSTLELGDSALYLCASSLSSGISTDTQYFGPGTRLTVL.